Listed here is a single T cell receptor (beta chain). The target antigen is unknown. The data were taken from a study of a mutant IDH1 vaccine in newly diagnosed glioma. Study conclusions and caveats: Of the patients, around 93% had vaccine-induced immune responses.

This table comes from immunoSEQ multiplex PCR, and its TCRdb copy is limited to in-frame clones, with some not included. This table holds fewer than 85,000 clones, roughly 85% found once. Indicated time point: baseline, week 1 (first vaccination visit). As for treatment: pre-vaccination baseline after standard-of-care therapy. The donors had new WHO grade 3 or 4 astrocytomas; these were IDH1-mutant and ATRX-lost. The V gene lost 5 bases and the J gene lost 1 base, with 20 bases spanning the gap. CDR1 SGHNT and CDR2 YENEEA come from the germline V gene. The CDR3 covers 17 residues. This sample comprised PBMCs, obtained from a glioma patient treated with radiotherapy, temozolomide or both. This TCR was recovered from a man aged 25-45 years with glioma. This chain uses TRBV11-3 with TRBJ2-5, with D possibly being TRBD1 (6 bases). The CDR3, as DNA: TGTGCCAGCAGCGACCCAGCTTCGGGCAGGGGCCAAGAGACCCAGTACTTC. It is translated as CASSDPASGRGQETQYF.